This passage covers 17 T cell receptor beta chains from one sample sequenced in a study of human T cells and chemical hapten exposure. Time point noted: patch test 2, 6 weeks after DPC sensitization. Treatment indicated: therapeutic diphenylcyclopropenone sensitization with weekly scalp DPC. A single record per CDR3 protein comes from TCRdb applying MiXCR to the RACE reads. The sample has about 140,000 distinct CDR3 sequences, over 9.5% seen once. The source material was whole blood, sampled in connection with sensitization to the hapten diphenylcyclopropenone (DPC). These receptor sequences come from a woman between 45 and 60 years old with alopecia areata. Some clones in this sample may be carry-over from other donors' samples.

Only a few counts were recorded for this clonotype. This sequence joins TRBV2 and TRBJ2-2; D remains unclear. This CDR3 contains 13 residues. The germline V gene has CDR1 SNHLY and CDR2 FYNNEI. Trimming left V 8 bases short and J 1 base short, with 8 bases between. CDR3 nucleotide sequence: TGTGCCAGCGGAAGACAGAACACCGGGGAGCTGTTTTTT. This codes for CASGRQNTGELFF.

The sample holds many counts of this clonotype. The genes are TRBV19 and TRBJ2-1; D is undetermined. In germline, CDR1 is LNHDA, CDR2 SQIVND (reference sequence). Trimming took off 0 bases at V and 4 bases at J, with 10 bases between the two ends. The CDR3 has 15 residues. CDR3 sequence reads: CASSIDQLPYNEQFF. Here the CDR3 DNA reads TGTGCCAGTAGTATAGATCAACTTCCGTACAATGAGCAGTTCTTC.

Many counts were recorded for this clonotype. This sequence joins TRBV16 and TRBJ1-2; D remains unclear. This CDR3 contains 13 residues. Deletions cut 4 bases from V and 1 base from J, with 7 bases between. Germline CDR1 and CDR2: KGHSY and FQNENV. The CDR3 is CASSLDINYGYTF. DNA for the CDR3: TGTGCCAGCAGCCTCGACATTAACTATGGCTACACCTTC.

V usage is TRBV27 and J usage is TRBJ1-1, with D maybe TRBD1 (6 bases). Per germline, CDR1 MNHEY and CDR2 SMNVEV (reference sequence). Trimming cost V 4 bases and J 5 bases, with 23 bases left between them. The CDR3 spans 17 residues. CDR3: CASSSDRGGVGRTEAFF. Here the CDR3 DNA reads TGTGCCAGCAGTTCGGACAGAGGGGGAGTTGGGAGAACTGAAGCTTTCTTT.

In its sample, this clonotype was seen many times. This chain connects TRBV29-1 to TRBJ1-2; TRBD1 aligns across 9 bases. The CDR3 is 15 residues long. Germline V CDR1 and CDR2: SQVTM, ANQGSEA. Germline trimming cut 5 bases from V and 3 bases from J; bases unmatched to any gene: 10. CDR3: CSVPPGGQGYYGYTF. CDR3 coding DNA: TGCAGCGTTCCCCCCGGGGGACAGGGATACTATGGCTACACCTTC. Based on the CDR3 plus reference TRBV29-1 and TRBJ1-2, the full variable domain is SAVISQKPSRDICQRGTSLTIQCQVDSQVTMMFWYRQQPGQSLTLIATANQGSEATYESGFVIDKFPISRPNLTFSTLTVSNMSPEDSSIYLCSVPPGGQGYYGYTFGSGTRLTVV.

With respect to this clonotype: An end of the junction differs from the germline gene, which may be a read error. The genes are TRBV12-3 or TRBV12-4 and TRBJ2-1, with D hard to call. This CDR3 spans 15 amino acids. The DNA for the CDR3 is TGTGCCTGCAGGACGGACGGCCGAAGGGACAATGAGCAGTTCTTC. Translating it yields CACRTDGRRDNEQFF.

This clonotype was seen only a few times. The V gene is TRBV11-2, the J gene TRBJ2-7, with TRBD2 matching 8 bases. Per germline, CDR1 SGHAT and CDR2 FQNNGV. CDR3 length: 14 amino acids. With 2 bases clipped from V and 3 bases from J, the junction kept 3 bases outside the gene matches. In DNA, the CDR3 is TGTGCCAGCAGCTTAACGGGAGGGATCTACGAGCAGTACTTC. Amino acid sequence: CASSLTGGIYEQYF.

This clonotype was seen only a few times. The chain has TRBV7-9 and TRBJ1-2, with TRBD1 as a possible D gene (5 bases). The CDR3 loop spans 13 amino acids. V lost 3 bases and J 4 bases, leaving 9 bases between the germline ends. From germline, CDR1 is SEHNR and CDR2 FQNEAQ (reference sequence). In nucleotides, the CDR3 is TGTGCCAGCAGCTTCCAGGGTCCCTATGGCTACACCTTC. This translates into CASSFQGPYGYTF.

With respect to this clonotype: A clone one base away is much larger, so this may be a read error. The chain links TRBV21-1 to TRBJ2-3; whether TRBD2, the table's D call, matches the DNA was not checked. TRBV21-1 is a recognized pseudogene. This CDR3 is built from 16 residues. CDR3 protein: CASRRIAGPSTDTQCF. CDR3 nucleotide sequence: TGTGCCAGCCGTAGGATAGCGGGGCCTAGCACAGATACGCAGTGTTTT.

In the case of this clonotype: It may be a read error: a sequence one base away is much more abundant. This chain connects TRBV11-2 to TRBJ2-1; D gene uncertain. Germline V lookup: CDR1 SGHAT, CDR2 FQNNGV. Trimming pared 4 bases from V and 10 bases from J, leaving 17 bases between. The CDR3 contains 14 residues. CDR3 in amino acids: CASSSHTAPVEQFF. In DNA, the CDR3 is TGTGCCAGCAGCTCGCATACAGCTCCTGTCGAGCAGTTCTTC.

This clonotype was found many times. This CDR3 reads CATNGAGNTIYF. CDR3 nucleotide sequence: TGTGCCACCAATGGGGCTGGAAACACCATATATTTT. V usage is TRBV6-5 and J usage is TRBJ1-3; D is undetermined. The CDR3 sequence is 12 residues long. The germline CDR1 and CDR2 sequences are MNHEY and SVGAGI. V lost 10 bases, J lost 2 bases, and 9 bases lay in between.

This clonotype was seen more than once but under ten times. The V call is TRBV7-9, the J call TRBJ1-5; TRBD1 might be the D (6 bases). The CDR3 extends over 15 amino acids. V dropped 5 bases and J dropped 0 bases, with 11 bases sitting between them. The germline gives CDR1 SEHNR, CDR2 FQNEAQ (reference sequence). This chain's CDR3 is CASSLGASSNQPQHF. CDR3 bases: TGTGCCAGCAGCCTGGGGGCGTCTAGCAATCAGCCCCAGCATTTT.

The chain has TRBV7-3 and TRBJ2-2; D is perhaps TRBD2 (5 bases). Germline loops: CDR1 SGHTA, CDR2 FQGTGA. V was trimmed by 5 bases and J by 5 bases, leaving 15 bases between them. This CDR3 region has 15 residues. CDR3 sequence reads: CASSAQRAGTGELFF. The CDR3 DNA follows: TGTGCCAGCAGCGCTCAGAGGGCGGGTACCGGGGAGCTGTTTTTT.

This chain joins TRBV7-2 and TRBJ1-6; weak D call: TRBD1 (5 bases). This CDR3 has 19 residues. Germline-derived CDR1 and CDR2 are SGHTA and FQGNSA. Trimming cost V 3 bases and J 0 bases, with 18 bases left between them. CDR3 protein: CASSLRQFPGSSYNSPLHF. The CDR3 region has the DNA TGTGCCAGCAGCTTGCGACAGTTCCCCGGCAGCTCCTATAATTCACCCCTCCACTTT. Variable domain in full (rest from reference TRBV7-2 and TRBJ1-6): GAGVSQSPSNKVTEKGKDVELRCDPISGHTALYWYRQSLGQGLEFLIYFQGNSAPDKSGLPSDRFSAERTGGSVSTLTIQRTQQEDSAVYLCASSLRQFPGSSYNSPLHFGNGTRLTVT.

This clonotype has just a few counts. The chain employs TRBV7-3 and TRBJ2-3; D not resolved. Germline V CDR1 and CDR2: SGHTA, FQGTGA. Trimming stripped 5 bases from V and 3 bases from J, with 12 bases between. The CDR3 is made up of 14 amino acids. This CDR3 reads CASSVPSRTDTQYF. Written as DNA, the CDR3 is TGTGCCAGCAGCGTCCCCAGCCGGACAGATACGCAGTATTTT.

In this sample, this clonotype turned up a few times. V usage is TRBV10-3 and J usage is TRBJ2-7; TRBD2 aligns across 9 bases. The CDR3 has 17 residues. V trimming: 0 bases; J trimming: 5 bases; junction bases outside the gene matches: 11. CDR1 is ENHRY, CDR2 SYGVKD, per germline. This CDR3 is CAISESPASGEGDEQYF. CDR3 nucleotide sequence: TGTGCCATCAGTGAGTCGCCGGCTAGCGGGGAGGGGGACGAGCAGTACTTC.

The table lists this clonotype with many counts. This chain's CDR3 is CSVLSGRVTGELFF. The CDR3 DNA reads as TGCAGCGTCCTTAGCGGGAGGGTGACCGGGGAGCTGTTTTTT. The chain employs TRBV29-1 and TRBJ2-2; 11 bases match TRBD2. V lost 6 bases to trimming and J lost 5 bases; unmatched junction nucleotides: 5. This CDR3 has 14 amino acids. Germline V gives CDR1 SQVTM, CDR2 ANQGSEA.